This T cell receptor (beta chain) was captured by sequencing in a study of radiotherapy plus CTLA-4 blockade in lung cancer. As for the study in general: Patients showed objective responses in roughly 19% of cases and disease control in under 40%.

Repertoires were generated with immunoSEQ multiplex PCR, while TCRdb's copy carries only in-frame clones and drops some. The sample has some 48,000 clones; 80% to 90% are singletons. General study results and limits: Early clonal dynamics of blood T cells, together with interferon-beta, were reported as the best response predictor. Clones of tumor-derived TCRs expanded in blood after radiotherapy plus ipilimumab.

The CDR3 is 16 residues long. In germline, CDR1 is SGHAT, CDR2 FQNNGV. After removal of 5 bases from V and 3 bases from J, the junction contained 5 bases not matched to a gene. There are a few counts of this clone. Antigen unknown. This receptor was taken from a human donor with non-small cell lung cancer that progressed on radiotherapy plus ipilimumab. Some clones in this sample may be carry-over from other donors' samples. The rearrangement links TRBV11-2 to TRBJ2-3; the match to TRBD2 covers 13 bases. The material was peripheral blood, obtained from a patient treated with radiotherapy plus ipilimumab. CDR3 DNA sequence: TGTGCCAGCAGCCCCAGACTAGCGGGAGGTACAGATACGCAGTATTTT. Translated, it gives CASSPRLAGGTDTQYF. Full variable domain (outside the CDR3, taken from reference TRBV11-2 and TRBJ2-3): EAGVAQSPRYKIIEKRQSVAFWCNPISGHATLYWYQQILGQGPKLLIQFQNNGVVDDSQLPKDRFSAERLKGVDSTLKIQPAKLEDSAVYLCASSPRLAGGTDTQYFGPGTRLTVL.